A selection of T cell receptor beta chains follows, all from one sample in a study of identical twins. TCRdb independently ran MiXCR on the 5' RACE reads; one entry per CDR3 protein. The data hold 420,000 or so distinct CDR3 sequences, with less than 20% observed a single time. The sequenced sample consisted of naive T cells sorted from blood. The source is a man aged 45-65 years in good health. CDR3s include the opening cysteine and the closing phenylalanine or tryptophan. D genes are given only for firm matches. Clone sizes are given selectively: once, few, many, or a class where the clone is expanded.

TGCAGTGCTCCCCCCACTACTAGCGGGAGCATCTACGAGCAGTACTTC,CSAPPTTSGSIYEQYF,TRBD2,TRBJ2-7,few,TRBV20-1
TGCGCCAGCAGCCAAGATTCAGGCGGGGGGCTCGATACGCAGTATTTT,CASSQDSGGGLDTQYF,TRBD2,TRBJ2-3,many,TRBV4-1
TGCGCCAGCAGCCAACCACCTAGCGGGAGCTCCTACAATGAGCAGTTCTTC,CASSQPPSGSSYNEQFF,TRBD2,TRBJ2-1,few,TRBV4-3
TGTGCCAGCAGTGCGACAGTTTATAGCAATCAGCCCCAGCATTTT,CASSATVYSNQPQHF,NA,TRBJ1-5,NA,TRBV6-1
TGCGCCAGCAGCTTGACTAGCGGGGGGGCGTTAACAGATACGCAGTATTTT,CASSLTSGGALTDTQYF,TRBD2,TRBJ2-3,few,TRBV5-1
TGTGCCAGCAGCGGACCCCGGGTACAGCAGTTCTTC,CASSGPRVQQFF,NA,TRBJ2-1,NA,TRBV11-2
TGTGCCAGCAGCGGTCGGACAGGGGGCGGCACCGGGGAGCTGTTTTTT,CASSGRTGGGTGELFF,TRBD1,TRBJ2-2,NA,TRBV7-9
TGTGCCAGCAGCTTGTGGCAGGGATTAGAGACCCAGTACTTC,CASSLWQGLETQYF,NA,TRBJ2-5,NA,TRBV5-4
TGTGCCAGCACTCTGTGGGATGAGCAGTTCTTC,CASTLWDEQFF,NA,TRBJ2-1,NA,TRBV6-5
TGCGCCAGCAGCGCTGGACTAGCGGCCACCGGGGAGCTGTTTTTT,CASSAGLAATGELFF,TRBD2,TRBJ2-2,many,TRBV5-1
TGCGCCAGCAGCCAAGAATGGCAGTCGAATCAGCCCCAGCATTTT,CASSQEWQSNQPQHF,NA,TRBJ1-5,many,TRBV4-1